This T cell receptor beta chain was retrieved from a study of control samples from healthy donors and cancer patients. The table lists this clone with a few counts. The repertoire was sequenced with immunoSEQ multiplex PCR; TCRdb's copy has only in-frame clones and lacks some. The sample lists 150,000 to 200,000 clones, 90% occurring once. The CDR3 spans 14 residues. V lost 4 bases and J 5 bases, leaving 14 bases between the germline ends. Germline CDR1 is SNHLY and CDR2 is FYNNEI. The chain links TRBV2 to TRBJ2-5; the D gene is possibly TRBD2 (6 bases). Sequencing was done on a sample of blood. This sequence originates from a woman aged 50 to 60 in good health. CDR3 sequence: CASSVGGIGETQYF. The CDR3 nucleotides read TGTGCCAGCAGTGTTGGAGGGATTGGGGAGACCCAGTACTTC.